The 32 T cell receptor beta chains presented below share a single source sample, sequenced in a study of blood T cell repertoires in COVID-19. Sequencing used immunoSEQ multiplex PCR; TCRdb keeps in-frame clones, though not all of them. The sample carries 320,000 or so clones, 85% recorded once. Sample: PBMCs or T cells enriched from blood (not recorded which). The receptors shown here come from a woman in her 30s who had been exposed to COVID-19.

The chain carries TRBV10-3 and TRBJ2-1; TRBD2 aligns across 11 bases. The CDR3 has 14 amino acids. The V gene's germline CDR1 is ENHRY and CDR2 SYGVKD. Losses at the gene ends were 10 bases for V and 7 bases for J; bases not matched to a gene: 9. CDR3 coding DNA: TGTGCCACTAGTAGCGGGGGGGCCTTTAATGAGCAGTTCTTC. This gives the protein CATSSGGAFNEQFF.

This rearrangement joins TRBV2 to TRBJ1-1, with a weak D call TRBD1 (5 bases). Germline CDR1 SNHLY, CDR2 FYNNEI. Trimming pared 5 bases from V and 4 bases from J, leaving 8 bases between. This CDR3 spans 12 amino acids. This CDR3 is CASSTGVTEAFF. Here the CDR3 DNA reads TGTGCCAGCAGTACGGGGGTCACTGAAGCTTTCTTT.

The V gene is TRBV30, the J gene TRBJ2-3; 11 bases align to TRBD2. Germline values: CDR1 GTSNPN, CDR2 SVGIG (reference sequence). This CDR3 is 16 amino acids long. The V gene end was trimmed by 5 bases and the J gene end by 2 bases; junction bases not matched to a gene: 9. The CDR3, as DNA: TGTGCCTGGGCCCGCCTAGCGGGGGGTCTCACAGATACGCAGTATTTT. Translation: CAWARLAGGLTDTQYF.

V and J are TRBV30 and TRBJ1-1; D is ambiguous. There are 13 residues in the CDR3. Trimming stripped 5 bases from V and 2 bases from J, with 12 bases between. The germline V gene encodes CDR1 GTSNPN and CDR2 SVGIG (reference sequence). The CDR3 protein is CAWAVIVNTEAFF. The CDR3, as DNA: TGTGCCTGGGCAGTCATAGTTAACACTGAAGCTTTCTTT.

The rearrangement uses TRBV7-8 and TRBJ1-1; D remains unclear. The CDR3 has 14 residues. The V end lost 5 bases, the J end lost 4 bases, and 14 bases lay between the germline ends. Germline CDR1 is SGHVS and CDR2 is FQNEAQ. CDR3 bases: TGTGCCAGCAGCCCAACAGCGGCCCGCACTGAAGCTTTCTTT. This sequence encodes CASSPTAARTEAFF.

The count of this clone is one. The chain recombines TRBV15 with TRBJ2-1; TRBD2 might be the D (5 bases). V lost 3 bases to trimming and J lost 0 bases, with 9 bases between them. Germline assignment: CDR1 LNHNV and CDR2 YYDKDF (reference sequence). This CDR3 is built from 15 residues. The CDR3: CATSRERSSYNEQFF. Here the CDR3 DNA reads TGTGCCACCAGCAGGGAGCGGAGCTCCTACAATGAGCAGTTCTTC.

V gene TRBV6-5 combines with J gene TRBJ1-2, with unresolved D. The CDR3 spans 15 residues. Germline loops: CDR1 MNHEY, CDR2 SVGAGI. Trimming pared 6 bases from V and 7 bases from J, leaving 21 bases between. CDR3: CASRPPDGEGGGYTF. As DNA, the CDR3 is TGTGCCAGCAGACCCCCGGACGGGGAGGGTGGTGGCTACACCTTC.

The chain joins TRBV5-1 to TRBJ2-5; 10 bases map to TRBD2. Looked up from germline, CDR1 is SGHRS and CDR2 is YFSETQ. This CDR3 is built from 15 residues. Trimming took 4 bases from V and 4 from J; bases not matched to a gene: 7. For the CDR3, the DNA is TGCGCCAGCAGCATTAGCGGGGGGATTCGAGAGACCCAGTACTTC. Amino acids: CASSISGGIRETQYF.

The CDR3 DNA reads as TGTGCCTTCCAGCGGGAAGAGACCCAGTACTTC. Translating it yields CAFQREETQYF. V and J are TRBV7-9 and TRBJ2-5, with D possibly matching TRBD2 (6 bases). V was cut by 11 bases and J by 3 bases, with 10 bases left in between. CDR3 length equals 11 residues. Germline lookup yields CDR1 SEHNR and CDR2 FQNEAQ (reference sequence).

The J gene is TRBJ1-6, the V gene TRBV7-2, with 12 bases matching TRBD1. Unmatched junction bases numbered 3, after V lost 5 bases and J lost 4 bases. Germline CDR1 is SGHTA and CDR2 is FQGNSA. The CDR3 consists of 16 residues. CDR3 protein: CASSLGQGAYNSPLHF. The CDR3 DNA reads as TGTGCCAGCAGCCTGGGACAGGGGGCTTATAATTCACCCCTCCACTTT. The full variable domain, in which reference TRBV7-2 and TRBJ1-6 provide the parts outside the CDR3, is GAGVSQSPSNKVTEKGKDVELRCDPISGHTALYWYRQSLGQGLEFLIYFQGNSAPDKSGLPSDRFSAERTGGSVSTLTIQRTQQEDSAVYLCASSLGQGAYNSPLHFGNGTRLTVT.

The count of this clone is one. This chain joins TRBV5-1 and TRBJ2-5; 7 nucleotides line up with TRBD2. The germline V gene has CDR1 SGHRS and CDR2 YFSETQ. The CDR3 covers 17 residues. Unmatched junction bases numbered 11, after V lost 2 bases and J lost 1 base. The CDR3 sequence: CASSLGSGKPSQETQYF. The CDR3, as DNA: TGCGCCAGCAGCTTAGGGAGCGGGAAGCCTTCCCAAGAGACCCAGTACTTC.

This chain uses TRBV21-1 with TRBJ2-5; the tabulated D call, TRBD2, remains unverified against the DNA. TRBV21-1 has pseudogene status. The CDR3 spans 17 residues. The CDR3 DNA is TGTGCCAGCAGCAAATTCGTGGCTAGCGGGTTATCAGAGACCCAGTACTTC. Translating gives CASSKFVASGLSETQYF.

The CDR3 loop is CASSLNSQETQYF. In DNA form, the CDR3 reads TGTGCCAGCAGCTTGAACAGTCAAGAGACCCAGTACTTC. The rearrangement links TRBV11-2 to TRBJ2-5, with D unclear. Germline V CDR1 and CDR2: SGHAT, FQNNGV. The CDR3 spans 13 residues. Trimming removed 3 bases at V and 2 bases at J, with 7 bases between. The variable domain in full, completed from reference TRBV11-2 and TRBJ2-5, reads EAGVAQSPRYKIIEKRQSVAFWCNPISGHATLYWYQQILGQGPKLLIQFQNNGVVDDSQLPKDRFSAERLKGVDSTLKIQPAKLEDSAVYLCASSLNSQETQYFGPGTRLLVL.

The chain couples TRBV24-1 to TRBJ2-1, with a weak D call TRBD2 (6 bases). The V gene's germline CDR1 is KGHDR and CDR2 SFDVKD. The CDR3 runs to 15 residues. The germline V and J ends were trimmed by 3 bases and 10 bases, with 18 bases remaining between them. CDR3 sequence: CATSDAGPMEVEQFF. The CDR3 DNA sequence: TGTGCCACCAGTGATGCGGGACCGATGGAAGTGGAGCAGTTCTTC.

This clone was observed a few times. V and J are TRBV5-8 and TRBJ1-1, with unresolved D. The germline gives CDR1 SGHTS, CDR2 YDEGEE. V lost 6 bases and J lost 2, with 14 bases in between. The length of the CDR3 is 14 residues. CDR3 sequence (DNA): TGTGCCAGCACTCGTTACTCCGCAAACACTGAAGCTTTCTTT. Its translation: CASTRYSANTEAFF.

V and J are TRBV29-1 and TRBJ1-4; 7 bases match TRBD1. V dropped 4 bases and J dropped 2; count of bases not matched to a gene: 1. The CDR3 has 13 amino acids. Germline CDR1 and CDR2: SQVTM and ANQGSEA. CDR3 coding DNA: TGCAGCGTTGCAGGGGGTACTAATGAAAAACTGTTTTTT. Protein sequence: CSVAGGTNEKLFF.

The chain has TRBV2 and TRBJ1-2; possibly TRBD1 for D (6 bases). The CDR3 length is 15 residues. Germline CDR1 SNHLY, CDR2 FYNNEI. V was cut by 5 bases and J by 0 bases, with 13 bases left in between. The CDR3 is CASSQDSFSNYGYTF. DNA of the CDR3: TGTGCCAGCAGTCAGGACAGCTTCTCTAACTATGGCTACACCTTC.

The rearrangement links TRBV2 to TRBJ2-1; 12 nucleotides agree with TRBD2. Germline assignment: CDR1 SNHLY and CDR2 FYNNEI. The length of the CDR3 is 18 residues. The junction had 11 bases not matched to a gene; V was cut back by 4 bases and J by 4 bases. The CDR3 DNA follows: TGTGCCAGCAGTGCGTCCTCAGGCGGACTAGCGGGATACAATGAGCAGTTCTTC. Its protein is CASSASSGGLAGYNEQFF.

The rearrangement uses TRBV2 and TRBJ2-3, with TRBD2 as a possible D gene (6 bases). CDR3 length: 16 residues. Per the germline V gene, CDR1 is SNHLY and CDR2 is FYNNEI. V was shortened by 2 bases and J by 4 bases, with 16 bases between the two germline ends. The chain's CDR3 is CASSELGGIGADTQYF. The CDR3 nucleotides read TGTGCCAGCAGTGAACTAGGCGGGATCGGCGCAGATACGCAGTATTTT.

Here the CDR3 DNA reads TGTGCCAGCAACCCGAGCGGGAGGGGTACGCAGTATTTT. It is translated as CASNPSGRGTQYF. J is TRBJ2-3 and V is TRBV6-2 or TRBV6-3; 10 nucleotides line up with TRBD2. Germline values: CDR1 MNHEY, CDR2 SVGEGT. Trimming at V came to 7 bases and at J to 8 bases, leaving 6 bases not matched to a gene. This CDR3 is 13 amino acids long.

The rearrangement uses TRBV28 and TRBJ1-2; 9 bases are a match to TRBD1. The germline V gene encodes CDR1 MDHEN and CDR2 SYDVKM. The CDR3 runs to 16 residues. J was trimmed by 7 bases and V by 3 bases; bases with no gene match: 12. The CDR3 region has the DNA TGTGCCAGCAGTTTTAAACCGGGACAGGGAGTGGGTGGCTACACCTTC. Translation: CASSFKPGQGVGGYTF.

The chain carries TRBV23-1 and TRBJ1-5, with 10 bases fitting TRBD1. TRBV23-1 counts as an open reading frame of uncertain function. The CDR3 runs 15 residues. After removal of 3 bases from V and 7 bases from J, the junction contained 6 bases not matched to a gene. In nucleotides, the CDR3 is TGCGCCAGCAGTCAGTCGACAGGGGGCTTCCAGCCCCAGCATTTT. It is translated as CASSQSTGGFQPQHF.

This chain uses TRBV7-8 with TRBJ2-3; 7 positions match TRBD2. Per the germline V gene, CDR1 is SGHVS and CDR2 is FQNEAQ. V gave up 0 bases and J gave up 2 bases; unmatched junction bases: 5. This CDR3 has 16 amino acids. The chain's CDR3 is CASSLARTRTTDTQYF. The DNA of the CDR3 is TGTGCCAGCAGCTTAGCGAGGACTAGAACCACAGATACGCAGTATTTT. Full variable domain (remainder filled in from reference TRBV7-8 and TRBJ2-3): GAGVSQSPRYKVAKRGQDVALRCDPISGHVSLFWYQQALGQGPEFLTYFQNEAQLDKSGLPSDRFFAERPEGSVSTLKIQRTQQEDSAVYLCASSLARTRTTDTQYFGPGTRLTVL.

The chain is built from TRBV7-6 and TRBJ2-5; D not resolved. The V gene's germline CDR1 is SGHVS and CDR2 FNYEAQ. V was clipped by 3 bases and J by 1 base, with 12 bases between them. CDR3 length equals 15 residues. CDR3 sequence reads: CASSFSRLLQETQYF. The CDR3 bases are TGTGCCAGCAGCTTTTCCAGGCTTCTCCAAGAGACCCAGTACTTC.

DNA for the CDR3: TGTGCCACCCTACGGAGTAATGAAAAACTGTTTTTT. Translating gives CATLRSNEKLFF. V is TRBV15 and J is TRBJ1-4, with unresolved D. With 8 bases removed from V and 4 bases from J, the gap between germline ends came to 8 bases. In germline, CDR1 is LNHNV, CDR2 YYDKDF (reference sequence). This CDR3 contains 12 residues.

The V call is TRBV7-2, the J call TRBJ1-6, with no clear D. The germline V gene has CDR1 SGHTA and CDR2 FQGNSA. The CDR3 consists of 16 residues. Trimming stripped 1 base from V and 13 bases from J, with 20 bases between. DNA of the CDR3: TGTGCCAGCAGCTTAGGGGCCGCAAACGCCAATCCGCCCCTCCACTTT. Protein product: CASSLGAANANPPLHF.

The rearrangement joins TRBV5-8 to TRBJ1-4; maybe TRBD1 (5 bases). Germline CDR1 and CDR2: SGHTS and YDEGEE. The CDR3 runs 15 residues. The V gene lost 0 bases and the J gene lost 3 bases, with 9 bases spanning the gap. CDR3 bases: TGTGCCAGCAGCTTGGGACAGACTCCTAATGAAAAACTGTTTTTT. Amino acids: CASSLGQTPNEKLFF.

The gene calls are TRBV4-1 and TRBJ2-7; tentatively, D is TRBD2 (5 bases). Germline CDR1 MGHRA, CDR2 YSYEKL. Between the trimmed V and J ends, which lost 2 bases and 0 bases, there was a span of 11 bases. The CDR3 runs 15 residues. CDR3 nucleotides: TGCGCCAGCAGCCAACGCGCGGCGGGCTCCTACGAGCAGTACTTC. It encodes CASSQRAAGSYEQYF.

This clone is a singleton in its sample. The chain has TRBV6-5 and TRBJ2-5; the match to TRBD1 covers 7 bases. V trimming: 5 bases; J trimming: 2 bases; junction bases outside the gene matches: 5. There are 14 residues in the CDR3. Germline V CDR1 and CDR2: MNHEY, SVGAGI. CDR3 loop: CASSPGGAQETQYF. The CDR3 DNA reads TGTGCCAGCAGTCCAGGGGGAGCTCAAGAGACCCAGTACTTC.

V usage is TRBV7-8 and J usage is TRBJ1-2; maybe TRBD1 (6 bases). Germline CDR1 and CDR2: SGHVS and FQNEAQ. The CDR3 is 15 residues long. V lost 2 bases and J 9 bases, leaving 19 bases between the germline ends. CDR3 region: CASSLSNDRWSSYTF. CDR3 in DNA: TGTGCCAGCAGCTTATCGAACGACAGGTGGAGTAGCTACACCTTC.

The chain has TRBV20-1 and TRBJ1-2; TRBD1 might be the D (5 bases). Germline values: CDR1 DFQATT, CDR2 SNEGSKA (reference sequence). The V end was cut by 3 bases, the J end by 3 bases, with 14 bases between. The CDR3 totals 14 residues. The CDR3 loop reads CSASEGVGYYGYTF. CDR3 coding DNA: TGCAGTGCTAGTGAAGGGGTGGGATACTATGGCTACACCTTC.

V is TRBV23-1 and J is TRBJ1-1, with 7 bases aligning to TRBD1. TRBV23-1 is reported as an ORF; its role is uncertain. The CDR3 consists of 15 residues. Trimming removed 2 bases from V and 1 base from J; junction bases left unmatched: 4. The CDR3: CASSQATGRNTEAFF. The CDR3 DNA reads as TGCGCCAGCAGTCAAGCGACAGGGAGGAACACTGAAGCTTTCTTT.